Detailed here is one TCR beta chain. Its antigen remains unidentified. Distinct nucleotide sequences in the sample also encode this CDR3. The repertoire was sequenced with immunoSEQ multiplex PCR; TCRdb's copy has only in-frame clones and lacks some. The sample consists of roughly 2 million clones, under 97% of them appearing once. This record comes from a study of shared clonotypes between healthy human individuals. Overall study results and limits: Unshared clonotypes carried lower generation probabilities than those common to all four donors.

Germline CDR1 reads MNHNS; CDR2 reads SASEGT. V lost 4 bases and J 4 bases, leaving 5 bases between the germline ends. The CDR3 consists of 11 residues. The TCR comes from a man aged 18 to 35 in good health. J is TRBJ2-7 and V is TRBV6-1; no clear D gene. Sequenced sample: naive CD4+ T cells sorted from blood. Subset described: CD45RA+ positively selected. The CDR3 coding sequence is TGTGCCAGCAGTGGGTATTACGAGCAGTACTTC. Amino acid sequence: CASSGYYEQYF.